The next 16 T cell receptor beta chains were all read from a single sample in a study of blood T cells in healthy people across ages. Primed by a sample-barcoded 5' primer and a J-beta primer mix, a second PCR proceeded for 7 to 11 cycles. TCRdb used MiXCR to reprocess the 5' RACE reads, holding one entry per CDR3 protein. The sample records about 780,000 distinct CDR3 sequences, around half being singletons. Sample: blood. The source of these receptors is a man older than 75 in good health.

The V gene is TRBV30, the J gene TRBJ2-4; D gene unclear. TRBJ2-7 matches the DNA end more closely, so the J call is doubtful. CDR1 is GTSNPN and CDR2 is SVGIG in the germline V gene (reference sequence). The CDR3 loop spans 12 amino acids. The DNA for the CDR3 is TGTGCCTGGAGTCCCCCTTCCCACGAGCAGTACTTC. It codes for CAWSPPSHEQYF.

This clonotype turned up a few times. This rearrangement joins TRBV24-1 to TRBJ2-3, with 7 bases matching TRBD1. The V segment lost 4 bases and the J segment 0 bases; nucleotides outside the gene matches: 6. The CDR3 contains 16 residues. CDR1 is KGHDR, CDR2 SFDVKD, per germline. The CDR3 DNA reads TGTGCCACCAGTGACCGACAGGGCACTAGCACAGATACGCAGTATTTT. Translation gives CATSDRQGTSTDTQYF.

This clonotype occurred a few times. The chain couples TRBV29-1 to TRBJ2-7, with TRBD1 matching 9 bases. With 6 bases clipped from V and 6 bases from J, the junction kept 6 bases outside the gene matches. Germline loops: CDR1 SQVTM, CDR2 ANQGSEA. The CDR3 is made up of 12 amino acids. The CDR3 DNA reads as TGCAGCGTCCGGACAGGGGATGTCGAGCAGTACTTC. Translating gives CSVRTGDVEQYF.

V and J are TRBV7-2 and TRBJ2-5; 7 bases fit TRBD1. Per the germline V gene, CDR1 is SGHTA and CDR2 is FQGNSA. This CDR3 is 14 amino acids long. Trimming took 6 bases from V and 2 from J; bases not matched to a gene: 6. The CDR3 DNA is TGTGCCAGCAGTCAACACAGGGGTCAAGAGACCCAGTACTTC. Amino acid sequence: CASSQHRGQETQYF.

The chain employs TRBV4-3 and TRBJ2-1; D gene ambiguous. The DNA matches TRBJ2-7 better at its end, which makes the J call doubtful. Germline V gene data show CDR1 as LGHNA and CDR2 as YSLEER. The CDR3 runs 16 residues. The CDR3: CASSPLPASSYNEQYF. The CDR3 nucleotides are TGCGCCAGCAGCCCCCTCCCGGCAAGCTCCTACAATGAGCAGTACTTC.

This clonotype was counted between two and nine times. The CDR3 here is CASSSYKNTEAFF. The CDR3 nucleotides read TGTGCCAGCAGCTCATACAAGAACACTGAAGCTTTCTTT. This chain uses TRBV7-2 with TRBJ1-1; D unresolved. V was shortened by 4 bases and J by 1 base, with 7 bases between the two germline ends. This CDR3 region has 13 residues. In germline, CDR1 is SGHTA, CDR2 FQGNSA.

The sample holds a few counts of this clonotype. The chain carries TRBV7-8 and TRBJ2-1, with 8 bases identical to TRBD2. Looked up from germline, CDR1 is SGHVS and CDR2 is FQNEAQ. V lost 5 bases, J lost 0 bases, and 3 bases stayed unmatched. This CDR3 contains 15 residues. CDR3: CASSNGRASYNEQFF. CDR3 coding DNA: TGTGCCAGCAGCAACGGGAGGGCCTCCTACAATGAGCAGTTCTTC. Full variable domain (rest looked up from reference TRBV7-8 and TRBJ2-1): GAGVSQSPRYKVAKRGQDVALRCDPISGHVSLFWYQQALGQGPEFLTYFQNEAQLDKSGLPSDRFFAERPEGSVSTLKIQRTQQEDSAVYLCASSNGRASYNEQFFGPGTRLTVL.

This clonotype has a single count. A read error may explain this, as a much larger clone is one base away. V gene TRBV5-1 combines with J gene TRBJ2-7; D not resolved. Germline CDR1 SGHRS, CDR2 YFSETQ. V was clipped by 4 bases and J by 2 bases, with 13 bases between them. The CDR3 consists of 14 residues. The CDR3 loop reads CASSVNSDAYEQYF. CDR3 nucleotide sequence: TGCGCCAGCAGCGTGAACTCGGATGCCTACGAGCAGTACTTC.

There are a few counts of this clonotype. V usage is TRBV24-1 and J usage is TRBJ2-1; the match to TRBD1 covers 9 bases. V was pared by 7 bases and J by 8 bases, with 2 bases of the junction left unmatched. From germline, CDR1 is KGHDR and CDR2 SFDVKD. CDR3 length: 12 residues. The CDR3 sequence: CATSWTGDEQFF. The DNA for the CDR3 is TGTGCCACCAGCTGGACAGGGGATGAGCAGTTCTTC.

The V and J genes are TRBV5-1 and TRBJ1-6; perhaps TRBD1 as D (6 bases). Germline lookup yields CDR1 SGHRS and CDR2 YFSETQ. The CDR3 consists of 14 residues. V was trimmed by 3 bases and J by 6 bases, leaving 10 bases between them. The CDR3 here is CASSSGQFNSPLHF. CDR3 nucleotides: TGCGCCAGCAGCTCTGGACAGTTTAATTCACCCCTCCACTTT.

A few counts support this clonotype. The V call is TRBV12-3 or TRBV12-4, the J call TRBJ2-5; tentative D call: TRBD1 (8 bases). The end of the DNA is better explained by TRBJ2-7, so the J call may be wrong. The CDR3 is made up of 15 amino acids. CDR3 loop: CASSLARGTGNEQYF. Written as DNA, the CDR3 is TGTGCCAGCAGTTTAGCGCGGGGGACAGGTAACGAGCAGTACTTC.

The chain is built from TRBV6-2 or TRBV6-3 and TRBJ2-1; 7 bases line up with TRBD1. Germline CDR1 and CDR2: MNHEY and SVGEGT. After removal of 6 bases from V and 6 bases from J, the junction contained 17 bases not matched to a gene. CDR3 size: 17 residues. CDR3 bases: TGTGCCAGCAGACCAATGAGGGGGCAGGGAATGTTCAATGAGCAGTTCTTC. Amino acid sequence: CASRPMRGQGMFNEQFF.

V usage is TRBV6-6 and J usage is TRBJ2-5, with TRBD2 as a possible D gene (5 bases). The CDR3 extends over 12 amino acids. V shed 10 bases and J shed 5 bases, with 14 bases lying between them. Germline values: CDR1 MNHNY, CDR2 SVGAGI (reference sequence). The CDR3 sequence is CATLTSYETQYF. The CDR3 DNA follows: TGTGCCACCCTCACTAGTTATGAGACCCAGTACTTC.

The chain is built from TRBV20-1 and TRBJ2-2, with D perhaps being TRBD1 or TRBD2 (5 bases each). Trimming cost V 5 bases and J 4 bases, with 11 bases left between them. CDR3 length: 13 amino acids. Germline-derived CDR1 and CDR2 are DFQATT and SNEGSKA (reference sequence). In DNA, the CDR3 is TGCAGTGCTGGGAGACAGACCACCGGGGAGCTGTTTTTT. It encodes CSAGRQTTGELFF.

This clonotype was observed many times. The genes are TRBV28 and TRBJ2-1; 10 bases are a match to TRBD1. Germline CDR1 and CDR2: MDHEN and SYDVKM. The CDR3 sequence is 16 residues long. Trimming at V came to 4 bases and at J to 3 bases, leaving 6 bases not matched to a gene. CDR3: CASSSSTGGLYNEQFF. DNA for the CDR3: TGTGCCAGCAGTTCCTCGACAGGGGGCCTCTACAATGAGCAGTTCTTC.

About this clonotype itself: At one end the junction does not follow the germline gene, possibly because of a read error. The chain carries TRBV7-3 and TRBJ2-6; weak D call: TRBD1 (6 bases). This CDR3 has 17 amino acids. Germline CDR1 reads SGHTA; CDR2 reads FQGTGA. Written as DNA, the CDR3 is TGTGCCAGCAGCTTAATGGGACAAAGTTCTGGGGCCGACGTCCTGACTTTC. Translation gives CASSLMGQSSGADVLTF.